A selection of T cell receptor beta chains follows, all from one sample in a study of monozygotic twins with inflammatory bowel disease. TCRdb re-called the 5' RACE reads and shows each CDR3 protein once, DNA omitted. The table lists some 400,000 distinct CDR3 sequences. The sample was blood. Receptors originate from a human donor with ulcerative colitis or Crohn's disease, or a healthy co-twin of an affected twin (not recorded which). CDR3s include the opening cysteine and the closing phenylalanine or tryptophan.

J: TRBJ2-7
V: TRBV28
CDR3: CASRLAGAVSEQYF

J: TRBJ2-6
V: TRBV5-6
CDR3: CASSSRWAGANVLTF

J: TRBJ2-5
V: TRBV10-3
CDR3: CAISDRTSGSKETQYF

J: TRBJ2-1
V: TRBV7-6
CDR3: CASSVGLADYNEQFF

J: TRBJ2-7
V: TRBV23-1
CDR3: CASSQPGQGKTYEQYF

J: TRBJ2-4
V: TRBV19
CDR3: CASSIAGTGSGVNENIQYF

J: TRBJ1-2
V: TRBV14
CDR3: CASSLVGFNGYTF

J: TRBJ2-2
V: TRBV18
CDR3: CASSPGLATNTGELFF

J: TRBJ2-1
V: TRBV10-3
CDR3: CAISAPLAGENEQFF

J: TRBJ2-7
V: TRBV28
CDR3: CASSLSGGGGYEQYF

J: TRBJ2-5
V: TRBV18
CDR3: CASSSTTSETQYF

J: TRBJ2-1
V: TRBV4-1
CDR3: CASSHAGTRADNEQFF

J: TRBJ2-2
V: TRBV5-1
CDR3: CASSLSSANTGELFF

J: TRBJ1-6
V: TRBV5-1
CDR3: CASRSGGVMQSSYNSPLHF

J: TRBJ1-5
V: TRBV16
CDR3: CASSQSLGQPQHF

J: TRBJ1-6
V: TRBV7-8
CDR3: CASTQASNSPLHF

J: TRBJ1-5
V: TRBV19
CDR3: CASSIWGGMEPQHF

J: TRBJ2-2
V: TRBV6-2/TRBV6-3
CDR3: CASSYVDLRAGELFF

J: TRBJ2-3
V: TRBV6-5
CDR3: CASSYFGGQADTQYF

J: TRBJ2-5
V: TRBV24-1
CDR3: CATSLAGEVGETQYF

J: TRBJ1-2
V: TRBV7-9
CDR3: CASRRIDRAGYGYTF

J: TRBJ2-1
V: TRBV24-1
CDR3: CATSDPLSGRTYNEQFF

J: TRBJ1-3
V: TRBV20-1
CDR3: CSAKSGNSGNTIYF

J: TRBJ2-7
V: TRBV20-1
CDR3: CSASRGLWEQYF

J: TRBJ2-7
V: TRBV7-2
CDR3: CASSPGTGTYEQYF

J: TRBJ2-1
V: TRBV9
CDR3: CASSPYWGGNNEQFF

J: TRBJ2-3
V: TRBV15
CDR3: CATSRAQENRDTQYF